This T cell receptor (beta chain) was recovered during a study of breast tumors, draining lymph nodes, adjacent tissues. The CDR3 extends over 15 amino acids. V dropped 1 base and J dropped 7 bases, with 14 bases sitting between them. Germline V gives CDR1 MGHRA, CDR2 YSYEKL. Each CDR3 protein is one row after TCRdb ran MiXCR on the multiplex PCR reads. The profile shows 200,000 or so distinct CDR3 sequences, over 25% of them singletons. Breast cancer patients provided tissue from their axillary draining lymph nodes. The V and J genes are TRBV4-1 and TRBJ2-1; D assignment may be TRBD1 or TRBD2 (7 bases each). The receptor was isolated from a female donor with breast cancer. Some clones in this sample may be carry-over from other donors' samples. Sequencing input: axillary lymph node tissue. Here the CDR3 reads CASSQVGGTDNEQFF. The CDR3, as DNA: TGCGCCAGCAGCCAAGTCGGGGGGACAGATAATGAGCAGTTCTTC.